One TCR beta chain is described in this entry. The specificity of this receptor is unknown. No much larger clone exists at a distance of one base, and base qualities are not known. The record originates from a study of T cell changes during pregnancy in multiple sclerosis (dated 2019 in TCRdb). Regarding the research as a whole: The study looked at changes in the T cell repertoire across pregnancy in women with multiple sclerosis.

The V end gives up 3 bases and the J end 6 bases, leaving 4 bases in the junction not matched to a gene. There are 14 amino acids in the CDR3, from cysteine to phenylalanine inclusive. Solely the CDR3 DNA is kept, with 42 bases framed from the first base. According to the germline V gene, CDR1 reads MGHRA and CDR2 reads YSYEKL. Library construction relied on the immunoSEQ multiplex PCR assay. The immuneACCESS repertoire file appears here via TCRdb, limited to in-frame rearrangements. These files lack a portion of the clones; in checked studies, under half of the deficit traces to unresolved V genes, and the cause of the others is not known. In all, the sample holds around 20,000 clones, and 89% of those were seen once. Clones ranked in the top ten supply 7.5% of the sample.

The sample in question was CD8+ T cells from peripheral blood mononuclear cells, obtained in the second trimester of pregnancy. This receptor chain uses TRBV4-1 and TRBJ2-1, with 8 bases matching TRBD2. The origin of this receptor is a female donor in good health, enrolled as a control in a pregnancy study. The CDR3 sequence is CASSHAGGPNEQFF. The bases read TGCGCCAGCAGCCATGCGGGAGGACCCAATGAGCAGTTCTTC.